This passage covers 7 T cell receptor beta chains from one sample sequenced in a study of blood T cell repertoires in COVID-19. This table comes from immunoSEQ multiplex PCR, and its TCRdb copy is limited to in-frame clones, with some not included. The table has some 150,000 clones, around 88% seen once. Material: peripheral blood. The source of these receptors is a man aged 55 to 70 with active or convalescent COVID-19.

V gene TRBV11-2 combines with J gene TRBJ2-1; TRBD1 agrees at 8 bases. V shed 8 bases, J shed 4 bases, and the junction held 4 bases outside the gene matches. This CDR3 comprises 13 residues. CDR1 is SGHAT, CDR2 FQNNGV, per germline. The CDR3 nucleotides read TGTGCCAGCGGCAGGGGGCTATACAATGAGCAGTTCTTC. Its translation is CASGRGLYNEQFF.

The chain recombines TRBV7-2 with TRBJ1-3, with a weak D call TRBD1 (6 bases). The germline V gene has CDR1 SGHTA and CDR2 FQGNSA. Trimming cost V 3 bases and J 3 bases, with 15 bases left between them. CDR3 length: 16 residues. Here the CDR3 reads CASSLSRGAGGNTIYF. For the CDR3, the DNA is TGTGCCAGCAGCTTGTCGCGGGGGGCGGGTGGAAACACCATATATTTT.

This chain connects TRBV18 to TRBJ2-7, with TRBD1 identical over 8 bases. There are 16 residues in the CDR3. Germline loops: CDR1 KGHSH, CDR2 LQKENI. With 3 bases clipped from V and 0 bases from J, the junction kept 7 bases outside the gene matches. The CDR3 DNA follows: TGTGCCAGCTCACCCGGGGCAGGGGGCAGCTCCTACGAGCAGTACTTC. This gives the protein CASSPGAGGSSYEQYF.

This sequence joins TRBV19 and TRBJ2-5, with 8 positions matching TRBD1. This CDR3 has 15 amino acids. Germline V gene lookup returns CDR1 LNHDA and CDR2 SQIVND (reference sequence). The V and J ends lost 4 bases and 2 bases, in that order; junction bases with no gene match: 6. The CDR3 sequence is CASSTSRDRQETQYF. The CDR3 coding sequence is TGTGCCAGTAGTACGTCCCGGGACAGGCAAGAGACCCAGTACTTC.

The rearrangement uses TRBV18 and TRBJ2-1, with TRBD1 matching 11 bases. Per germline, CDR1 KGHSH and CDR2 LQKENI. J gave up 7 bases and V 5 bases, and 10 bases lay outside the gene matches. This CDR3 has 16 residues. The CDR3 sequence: CASSISGTGGRNEQFF. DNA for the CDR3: TGTGCCAGCTCAATATCCGGGACAGGGGGTAGAAATGAGCAGTTCTTC.

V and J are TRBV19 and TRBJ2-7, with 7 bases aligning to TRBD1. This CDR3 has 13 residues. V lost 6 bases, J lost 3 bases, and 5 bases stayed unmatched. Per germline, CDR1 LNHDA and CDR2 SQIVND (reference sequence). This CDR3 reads CASSGDSYYEQYF. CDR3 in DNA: TGTGCCAGTAGCGGGGACAGTTACTACGAGCAGTACTTC.

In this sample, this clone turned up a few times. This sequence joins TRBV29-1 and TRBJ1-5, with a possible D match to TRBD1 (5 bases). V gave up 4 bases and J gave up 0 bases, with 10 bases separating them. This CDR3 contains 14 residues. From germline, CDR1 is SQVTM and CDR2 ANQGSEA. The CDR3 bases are TGCAGCGTTGCGGGGGAGAATAGCAATCAGCCCCAGCATTTT. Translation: CSVAGENSNQPQHF.